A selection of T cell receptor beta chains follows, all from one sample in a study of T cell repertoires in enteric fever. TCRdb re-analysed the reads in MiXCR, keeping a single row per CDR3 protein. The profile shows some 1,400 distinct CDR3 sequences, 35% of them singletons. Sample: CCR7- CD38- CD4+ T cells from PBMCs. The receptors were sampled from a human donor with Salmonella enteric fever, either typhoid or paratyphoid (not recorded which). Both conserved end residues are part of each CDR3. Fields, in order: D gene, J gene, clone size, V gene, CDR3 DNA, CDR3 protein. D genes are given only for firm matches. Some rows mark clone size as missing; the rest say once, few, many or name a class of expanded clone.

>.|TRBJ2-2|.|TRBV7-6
TGTGCCAGCAGCTTGCTGTCGGGTGTGGCCGGGGAGCTGTTTTTT
CASSLLSGVAGELFF
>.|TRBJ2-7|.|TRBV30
TGTGCCTGGACTGACAGTCGCTACGAGCAGTACTTC
CAWTDSRYEQYF
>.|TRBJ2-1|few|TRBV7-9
TGTGCCAGCAGCTTAAAAGGAGGTTTTACGAATGAGCAGTTCTTC
CASSLKGGFTNEQFF
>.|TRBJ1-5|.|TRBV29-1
TGCAGCGCCGCGAAGTCGGGGTATCAGCCCCAGCATTTT
CSAAKSGYQPQHF
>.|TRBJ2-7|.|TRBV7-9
TGTGCCAGCAGACCACAGGAGTTAAGAGGTCGCGAGCAGTACTTC
CASRPQELRGREQYF
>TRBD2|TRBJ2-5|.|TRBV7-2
TGTGCCAGCAGGACGACTAGCGGGAGGCGGGAGACCCAGTACTTC
CASRTTSGRRETQYF
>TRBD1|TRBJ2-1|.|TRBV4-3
TGCGCCAGCAGCCAAGATCTATTGGACAGGGGGCGCAATGAGCAGTTCTTC
CASSQDLLDRGRNEQFF
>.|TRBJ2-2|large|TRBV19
TGTGCCAGTGCGGACAGCAACACCGGGGAGCTGTTTTTT
CASADSNTGELFF
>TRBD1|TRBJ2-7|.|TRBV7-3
TGTGCCAGCAGTCCCGGACAGGGGGACGGCGAGCAGTACTTC
CASSPGQGDGEQYF
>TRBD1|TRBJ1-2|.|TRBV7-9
TGTGCCAGCAGCGAGCAGGGACAGGGGGCGCATGGCTACACCTTC
CASSEQGQGAHGYTF
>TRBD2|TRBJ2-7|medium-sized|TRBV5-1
TGCGCCAGCAGCTCCGTAGCGGGAGAGCACCGATACGAGCAGTACTTC
CASSSVAGEHRYEQYF
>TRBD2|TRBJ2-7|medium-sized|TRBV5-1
TGCGCCAGCAGCTTGGCAGCGGGAGAGAGCTACGAGCAGTACTTC
CASSLAAGESYEQYF
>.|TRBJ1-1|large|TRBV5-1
TGCGCCAGCAGCTTGGTGGCGGGGAAAAACACTGAAGCTTTCTTT
CASSLVAGKNTEAFF
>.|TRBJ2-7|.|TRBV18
TGTGCCAGCTCACCATCAAGCCCCGAGCAGTACTTC
CASSPSSPEQYF
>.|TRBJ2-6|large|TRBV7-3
TGTGCCAGCAGCTTTTTTGGGGCCAACGTCCTGACTTTC
CASSFFGANVLTF
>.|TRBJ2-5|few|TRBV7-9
TGTGCCAGCAGCCCCCAGGTAGACATCCGGACCCAGTACTTC
CASSPQVDIRTQYF
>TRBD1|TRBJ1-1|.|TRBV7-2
TGTGCCAGCAGCTCCGGACAGGTCACTGAAGCTTTCTTT
CASSSGQVTEAFF